This T cell receptor beta chain was profiled in a study of neurological immune-mediated disorders. Study-wide background: In a group of around 35 multiple sclerosis patients, 31 had the relapsing-remitting type and 3 had the secondary progressive type.

Study-level findings and limits: CDR3 amino acid sequences found in expanded clones were never shared across subjects, suggesting private repertoires in all groups. Multiple sclerosis patients had less TCR clonal expansion than even healthy controls, unlike HTLV-1-associated myelopathy.

TCRdb itself ran the 5' RACE reads through MiXCR, one entry per CDR3 protein. The repertoire includes 40,000 or so distinct CDR3 sequences, roughly 3.2% of them detected once, and about 8.3% sits in the top ten. Trimming removed 3 bases at V and 2 bases at J, with 17 bases between. Germline CDR1 reads SGHRS; CDR2 reads YFSETQ. The CDR3 is 16 amino acids. Time point here: longitudinal time-point 1 (baseline). Unsorted libraries used 2 million PBMCs kept at -80 degrees C. This clonotype was counted at least ten times. The target antigen is unknown. J is TRBJ1-1 and V is TRBV5-1; TRBD1 might be the D (5 bases). Sequencing was performed on PBMCs. The source of this sequence is a woman in her fifties or sixties with multiple sclerosis. The CDR3 region has the DNA TGCGCCAGCAGCTCCACACCCCAGGGAGGTAACACTGAAGCTTTCTTT. Its protein product is CASSSTPQGGNTEAFF.